This T cell receptor beta chain was profiled in a study of blood T cell repertoires in COVID-19 (TCRdb year 2020). In the study overall: Samples covering the acute and convalescent phases of COVID-19 were provided by collaborators in the United States, Italy and Spain. The material from the prospective study consisted of cDNA or gDNA derived from T cells, B-cell-depleted T cells, or PBMCs. Deeply sampled blood TCRbeta repertoires from subjects exposed to, actively infected with, or recovered from COVID-19 were included in the dataset. The repertoires were released in a freely available public database intended as a resource for research on the immune response to SARS-CoV-2. Samples came from the ongoing ImmuneRACE study (first 160 participants) plus 1,254 subjects from 6 global collaborators. The sample metadata nearly always contained a de-identified subject ID, COVID-19 status, age in years and sex. Where HLA class I and class II types were available, the types were taken from metadata supplied by the sample provider, not from assay-based typing. The full study reports these points: The quantity of clinical and demographic metadata differed by source and by participant and was supplied without curation.

Note on this clone: It lacks a known antigen. Base qualities are not recorded, but no much larger clone differs from it by a single base.

The immunoSEQ Assay, a bias-controlled multiplex PCR, was used to amplify TCRbeta CDR3 regions from genomic DNA. The authors' analysis ran thus. Within the assay, amplification of reference gene primers was used to estimate how many nucleated cells each sample contained. Sequence reads were collapsed and filtered to measure the absolute abundance of every unique TCRbeta CDR3 rearrangement. For each sample, productive Simpson clonality was calculated as the square root of Simpson's diversity index across productive rearrangements. In its TCRdb copy, this immuneACCESS table keeps in-frame sequences only and misses some clones. Where compared with another copy, unresolved V genes explain less than half of these, and the others have no known cause. V and J calls and clone size are as listed in that table; D and trimming were resolved from the DNA. This sample holds approximately 150,000 clones; approximately 80% were observed only once. Of the sample, approximately 3.4% falls within the top ten clones.

A second Seattle source provided samples from volunteer blood donors who had recovered from COVID-19. Whole blood was collected in K2EDTA tubes by collaborating institutions according to the institutions' own protocols. For TCRbeta analysis, collaborators shipped samples in one of three forms: frozen whole blood, isolated PBMCs, or DNA extracted from either of those sample types. The CDR3, cysteine through phenylalanine, is 14 amino acids long. CDR3 DNA is the only sequence kept; it has 42 bases, read in frame from the first base. The germline V gene gives CDR1 as SGHDT and CDR2 as YYEEEE. V has 3 bases trimmed and J has 4 bases trimmed; junction bases matching no gene number 4.

The sample was peripheral blood. The V and J genes are TRBV5-6 and TRBJ2-5; 9 middle bases align to TRBD1. This clonotype was obtained from a man in his 70s who had recovered from COVID-19. In nucleotide form, the sequence is TGTGCCAGCAGCTCGGACAGGGGTTCAGAGACCCAGTACTTC. It translates as CASSSDRGSETQYF.